The entry below describes one T cell receptor (beta chain). What it binds is unknown. One entry per CDR3 protein, called by TCRdb with MiXCR from the reads. The top ten clones hold under 3% of a sample with approximately 750,000 distinct CDR3 sequences, 35% of them seen once. The sample belongs to a study of T cell repertoires in cytomegalovirus infection. The study's findings and limits: HLA-C-restricted CMV-specific TCR beta clonotypes prevailed in the ex vivo response. The cumulative frequency of public TCR beta families identified carriers of CMV plus the relevant HLA.

This CDR3 region has 16 residues. The germline gives CDR1 LGHNA, CDR2 YNFKEQ. V gave up 1 base and J gave up 5 bases; unmatched junction bases: 8. The rearrangement links TRBV4-2 to TRBJ2-3; 8 positions match TRBD2. This receptor was taken from a human donor in good health (CMV status not recorded). Some clones in this sample may be carry-over from other donors' samples. The sequencing sample was made of PBMCs. The DNA for the CDR3 is TGTGCCAGCAGCCAAGCTGGTGCGGGGGGTGTAGATACGCAGTATTTT. Protein product: CASSQAGAGGVDTQYF.